This TCR beta chain originates from a study of response to subunit inactivated influenza vaccine. Study-level results: Authors suggested that a seasonal influenza vaccination recruits few new T cells each time.

TCRdb ran MiXCR on the RT-PCR reads and lists one entry per CDR3 protein. The data show around 530,000 distinct CDR3 sequences, approximately 12% seen once. This CDR3 contains 14 residues. Germline V gene lookup returns CDR1 DFQATT and CDR2 SNEGSKA (reference sequence). J gave up 7 bases and V 5 bases, and 12 bases lay outside the gene matches. This clonotype showed up just a few times. The antigen is not known. The source of this sequence is a man in his forties or fifties who received an inactivated influenza vaccine. The specimen was PBMCs from blood, collected on the day of vaccination. The rearrangement uses TRBV20-1 and TRBJ2-7; 9 positions agree with TRBD2. The CDR3 protein is CSAHPGLARGEQYF. The CDR3 bases are TGCAGTGCTCATCCGGGACTAGCAAGGGGGGAGCAGTACTTC.